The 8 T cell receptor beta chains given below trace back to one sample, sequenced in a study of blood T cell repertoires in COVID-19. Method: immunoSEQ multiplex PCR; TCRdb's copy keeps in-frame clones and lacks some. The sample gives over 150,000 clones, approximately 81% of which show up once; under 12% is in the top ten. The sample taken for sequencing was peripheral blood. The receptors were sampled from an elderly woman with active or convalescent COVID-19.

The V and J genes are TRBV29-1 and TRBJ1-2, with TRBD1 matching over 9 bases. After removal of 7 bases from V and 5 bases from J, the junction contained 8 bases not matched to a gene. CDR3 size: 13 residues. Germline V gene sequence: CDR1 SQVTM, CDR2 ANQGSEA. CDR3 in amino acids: CSDLDRGGYGYTF. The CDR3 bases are TGCAGCGACCTGGACAGGGGTGGGTATGGCTACACCTTC.

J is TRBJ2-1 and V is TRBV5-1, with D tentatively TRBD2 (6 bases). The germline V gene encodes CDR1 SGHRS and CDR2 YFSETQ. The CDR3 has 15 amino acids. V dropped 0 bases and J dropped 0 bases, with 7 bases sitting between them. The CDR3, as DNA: TGCGCCAGCAGCTTGGACGGGAGCTCCTACAATGAGCAGTTCTTC. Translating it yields CASSLDGSSYNEQFF.

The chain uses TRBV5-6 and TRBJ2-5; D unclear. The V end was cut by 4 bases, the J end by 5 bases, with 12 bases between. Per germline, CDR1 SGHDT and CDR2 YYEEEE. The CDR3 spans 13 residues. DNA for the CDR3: TGTGCCAGCAGCCCCCTAGAAAGGGAGACCCAGTACTTC. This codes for CASSPLERETQYF.

CDR3 protein: CASSWGLTSGANVLTF. In DNA, the CDR3 is TGTGCCAGCAGCTGGGGGCTGACCTCTGGGGCCAACGTCCTGACTTTC. V and J are TRBV5-8 and TRBJ2-6, with D perhaps TRBD1 (6 bases). The V end lost 3 bases, the J end lost 0 bases, and 10 bases lay between the germline ends. The CDR3 is 16 residues long. CDR1 is SGHTS and CDR2 is YDEGEE in the germline V gene.

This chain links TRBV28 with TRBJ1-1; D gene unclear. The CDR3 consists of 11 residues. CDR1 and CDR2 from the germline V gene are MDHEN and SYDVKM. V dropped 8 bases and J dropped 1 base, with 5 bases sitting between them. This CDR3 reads CASLGNTEAFF. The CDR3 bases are TGTGCCAGCCTCGGGAACACTGAAGCTTTCTTT.

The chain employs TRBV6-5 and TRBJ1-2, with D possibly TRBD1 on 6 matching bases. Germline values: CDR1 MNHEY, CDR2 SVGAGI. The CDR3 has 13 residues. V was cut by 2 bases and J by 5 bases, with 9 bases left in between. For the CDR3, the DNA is TGTGCCAGCAGTTACAAACAGGGATATGGCTACACCTTC. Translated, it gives CASSYKQGYGYTF.

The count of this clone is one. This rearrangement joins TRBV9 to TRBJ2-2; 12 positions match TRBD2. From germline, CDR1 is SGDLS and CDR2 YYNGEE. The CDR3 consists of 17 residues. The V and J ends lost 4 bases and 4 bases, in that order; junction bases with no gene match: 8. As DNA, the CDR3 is TGTGCCAGCAGCTTATCGACTAGCGGGAGTGGCACCGGGGAGCTGTTTTTT. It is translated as CASSLSTSGSGTGELFF.

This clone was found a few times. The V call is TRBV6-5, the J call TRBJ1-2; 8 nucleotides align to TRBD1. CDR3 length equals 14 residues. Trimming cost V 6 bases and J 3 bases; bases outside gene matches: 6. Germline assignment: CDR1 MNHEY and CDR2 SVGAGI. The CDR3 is CASRPAGGDYGYTF. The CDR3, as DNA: TGTGCCAGCAGGCCGGCAGGGGGCGACTATGGCTACACCTTC.